This entry lists 23 T cell receptor beta chains sequenced from one sample in a study of post-analysis software for immune sequencing data. Overall study results and limits: Four or five TRBV segments (TRBV5-6, TRBV5-1 and TRBV20-1 among them) occurred more frequently in patients than in controls.

The authors incorporated unique molecular identifiers into the TCR beta cDNA libraries. MiXCR, run by TCRdb on the PCR reads, gives a single entry per CDR3 protein. The sample has some 890,000 distinct CDR3 sequences, approximately 53% seen once. Their specific antigens are unknown. Specimen: blood. The receptors were sampled from a girl under 18 with multiple sclerosis.

This clonotype was seen a handful of times. The rearrangement uses TRBV7-2 and TRBJ2-1; no definite D call. V was clipped by 1 base and J by 9 bases, with 13 bases between them. The CDR3 has 14 residues. Germline values: CDR1 SGHTA, CDR2 FQGNSA. The DNA of the CDR3 is TGTGCCAGCAGCTTAGGAGGACCAGCTCGTGAGCAGTTCTTC. This gives the protein CASSLGGPAREQFF. Drawing the rest from reference TRBV7-2 and TRBJ2-1, the complete variable domain is GAGVSQSPSNKVTEKGKDVELRCDPISGHTALYWYRQSLGQGLEFLIYFQGNSAPDKSGLPSDRFSAERTGGSVSTLTIQRTQQEDSAVYLCASSLGGPAREQFFGPGTRLTVL.

Only one count was recorded for this clonotype. The gene calls are TRBV11-1 and TRBJ2-5; 11 bases are shared with TRBD2. Trimming cost V 0 bases and J 12 bases; bases outside gene matches: 9. Germline V gene sequence: CDR1 SGHAT, CDR2 FQDESV (reference sequence). This CDR3 is built from 15 residues. The CDR3 nucleotides are TGTGCCAGCAGCTTAGCGGGGACTAGCGGACCTCCAGAGTACTTC. It is translated as CASSLAGTSGPPEYF.

The chain joins TRBV21-1 to TRBJ2-4; the table names TRBD1, a call not compared with the DNA. The DNA matches TRBJ2-7 better at its end, which makes the J call doubtful. TRBV21-1 is noted as a pseudogene. The CDR3 consists of 14 residues. The CDR3 here is CASSKGGTGYEQYF. The CDR3 DNA is TGTGCCAGCAGCAAAGGGGGGACAGGCTACGAGCAGTACTTC.

The CDR3 DNA follows: TGTGCCAGCAGCCTGCGGACTAGCCTCAATGAGCAGTTCTTC. Translating it yields CASSLRTSLNEQFF. The V call is TRBV14, the J call TRBJ2-1, with 8 bases aligning to TRBD2. V shed 4 bases, J shed 6 bases, and the junction held 5 bases outside the gene matches. This CDR3 is built from 14 residues. Germline lookup yields CDR1 SGHDN and CDR2 FVKESK.

The chain has TRBV19 and TRBJ2-7, with D possibly called TRBD1 or TRBD2 (5 bases each). Germline assignment: CDR1 LNHDA and CDR2 SQIVND (reference sequence). Trimming pared 6 bases from V and 5 bases from J, leaving 20 bases between. The CDR3 length is 15 residues. The CDR3 coding sequence is TGTGCCAGTAGCCCGGGGACGCCCGGTTTTAACGAGCAGTACTTC. It yields the protein CASSPGTPGFNEQYF.

J is TRBJ2-7 and V is TRBV6-6; possibly TRBD1 or TRBD2 for D (5 bases each). Germline CDR1 reads MNHNY; CDR2 reads SVGAGI (reference sequence). V shed 9 bases and J shed 2 bases, with 17 bases lying between them. The CDR3 loop spans 14 amino acids. The CDR3 here is CASRRGGTTYEQYF. The CDR3 nucleotides are TGTGCCAGTCGACGGGGCGGTACCACCTACGAGCAGTACTTC.

This clonotype was counted between two and nine times. Compared with germline, one end of the junction differs, possibly owing to a read error. This chain joins TRBV7-9 and TRBJ2-7; the D is unclear. Germline CDR1 SEHNR, CDR2 FQNEAQ (reference sequence). This CDR3 is 16 amino acids long. The CDR3 DNA is TGTGTCAGCAGCCCCCGGCCAACGTTGCAGGTCTACGAGCAGTACTTC. Protein: CVSSPRPTLQVYEQYF.

This chain uses TRBV29-1 with TRBJ2-1; 7 bases match TRBD1. This CDR3 contains 10 residues. V shed 4 bases, J shed 12 bases, and the junction held 3 bases outside the gene matches. The germline V gene encodes CDR1 SQVTM and CDR2 ANQGSEA. CDR3: CSVARDRQFF. The CDR3, as DNA: TGCAGCGTTGCTAGGGACAGGCAGTTCTTC.

V is TRBV11-2 and J is TRBJ2-1; no reliable D call. V was clipped by 5 bases and J by 6 bases, with 8 bases between them. There are 12 residues in the CDR3. Germline CDR1 is SGHAT and CDR2 is FQNNGV. The CDR3 loop reads CASSDRSNEQFF. The CDR3, as DNA: TGTGCCAGCAGCGACCGAAGCAATGAGCAGTTCTTC.

A few counts support this clonotype. The chain carries TRBV20-1 and TRBJ2-5, with D possibly being TRBD1 (6 bases). CDR3 length: 15 residues. Germline CDR1 is DFQATT and CDR2 is SNEGSKA (reference sequence). Between the trimmed V and J ends, which lost 0 bases and 4 bases, there was a span of 15 bases. The CDR3 DNA reads TGCAGTGCTAGAGAGGAGAACAGGGTCATAGAGACCCAGTACTTC. Amino acids: CSAREENRVIETQYF.

The table lists this clonotype with a few counts. The V gene is TRBV3-1, the J gene TRBJ2-7; D is uncertain. Germline loops: CDR1 LGHDT, CDR2 YNNKEL (reference sequence). V lost 1 base and J lost 4, with 17 bases in between. The CDR3 is made up of 16 amino acids. Written as DNA, the CDR3 is TGTGCCAGCAGCCAAGCCCCGGAGCTGCCTCGGTACGAGCAGTACTTC. Protein product: CASSQAPELPRYEQYF.

The chain joins TRBV27 to TRBJ2-7, with 9 bases lining up with TRBD1. The DNA end is a closer match to TRBJ2-5, so the J assignment may be wrong. The CDR3 is 16 amino acids. CDR1 and CDR2 from the germline V gene are MNHEY and SMNVEV (reference sequence). CDR3 nucleotide sequence: TGTGCCAGCAGTGGGGGAACAGGGGGCAGTGGAGAGACCCAGTACTTC. As protein: CASSGGTGGSGETQYF.

The CDR3 here is CASTPSEAWPGELFF. The CDR3 DNA reads as TGCGCCAGCACCCCTAGCGAGGCGTGGCCCGGGGAGCTGTTTTTT. This chain connects TRBV10-2 to TRBJ2-2, with D possibly being TRBD2 (6 bases). From germline, CDR1 is WSHSY and CDR2 SAAADI. V was shortened by 7 bases and J by 6 bases, with 18 bases between the two germline ends. This CDR3 has 15 amino acids.

This clonotype has a handful of counts. The V and J genes are TRBV4-1 and TRBJ2-5; D may be TRBD1 (5 bases). The CDR3 contains 13 residues. CDR1 is MGHRA, CDR2 YSYEKL, per germline. Trimming removed 0 bases from V and 4 bases from J, with 6 bases in between. CDR3 sequence reads: CASSQEGVETQYF. For the CDR3, the DNA is TGCGCCAGCAGCCAAGAAGGGGTAGAGACCCAGTACTTC.

The CDR3 DNA reads as TGCAGCGTTGAGTCCGGACAGTCCTACAATGAGCAGTTCTTC. It encodes CSVESGQSYNEQFF. The V and J genes are TRBV29-1 and TRBJ2-1; tentative D call: TRBD1 (6 bases). Germline V CDR1 and CDR2: SQVTM, ANQGSEA. This CDR3 spans 14 amino acids. The V end lost 3 bases, the J end lost 1 base, and 10 bases lay between the germline ends.

This clonotype was seen only a few times. This rearrangement joins TRBV15 to TRBJ2-7, with TRBD1 as a possible D gene (6 bases). Looked up from germline, CDR1 is LNHNV and CDR2 is YYDKDF (reference sequence). The CDR3 contains 16 residues. V was pared by 0 bases and J by 4 bases, with 16 bases between. CDR3 sequence reads: CATSRDSGRGGYEQYF. In DNA, the CDR3 is TGTGCCACCAGCAGAGATTCAGGCAGGGGCGGATACGAGCAGTACTTC.

The rearrangement uses TRBV5-1 and TRBJ1-2; D ambiguous. Trimming stripped 0 bases from V and 2 bases from J, with 8 bases between. Germline CDR1 and CDR2: SGHRS and YFSETQ. This CDR3 has 14 residues. DNA for the CDR3: TGCGCCAGCAGCTTGGCCGTACAGAACTATGGCTACACCTTC. Amino acids: CASSLAVQNYGYTF.

The chain has TRBV6-5 and TRBJ2-7; perhaps TRBD1 as D (6 bases). CDR3 length: 15 amino acids. V gave up 0 bases and J gave up 2 bases, with 11 bases separating them. CDR1 is MNHEY and CDR2 is SVGAGI in the germline V gene. The CDR3, as DNA: TGTGCCAGCAGTTACTCTGACAGGACTCCCTACGAGCAGTACTTC. Amino acid sequence: CASSYSDRTPYEQYF.

In its sample, this clonotype was seen a few times. V gene TRBV5-1 combines with J gene TRBJ1-2, with D perhaps matching TRBD1 (5 bases). Trimming took off 0 bases at V and 8 bases at J, with 11 bases between the two ends. This CDR3 spans 13 amino acids. The germline gives CDR1 SGHRS, CDR2 YFSETQ. The chain's CDR3 is CASSLVQGYGYTF. Written as DNA, the CDR3 is TGCGCCAGCAGCTTGGTTCAGGGTTACGGCTACACCTTC.

CDR3 sequence (DNA): TGCAGTGCTAGCGGAGGCAGGAGAGATACGCAGTATTTT. It translates to CSASGGRRDTQYF. The chain is built from TRBV20-1 and TRBJ2-3; D is possibly TRBD2 (5 bases). V was shortened by 3 bases and J by 5 bases, with 12 bases between the two germline ends. The length of the CDR3 is 13 residues. Germline CDR1 DFQATT, CDR2 SNEGSKA (reference sequence).

This clonotype came up once. The rearrangement uses TRBV10-3 and TRBJ2-7; possibly TRBD1 or TRBD2 for D (5 bases each). Germline V gene sequence: CDR1 ENHRY, CDR2 SYGVKD. The V and J ends lost 10 bases and 2 bases respectively, with 15 bases between them. The CDR3 contains 13 residues. CDR3 in amino acids: CATGTGVAYEQYF. In nucleotides, the CDR3 is TGTGCCACAGGGACGGGCGTAGCCTACGAGCAGTACTTC.

The chain joins TRBV2 to TRBJ1-2; D not certain. This CDR3 region has 11 residues. Germline CDR1 and CDR2: SNHLY and FYNNEI. V lost 7 bases and J 5 bases, leaving 8 bases between the germline ends. The CDR3 nucleotides are TGTGCCAGCATATGGAGTTATGGCTACACCTTC. Translated, it gives CASIWSYGYTF.

The chain uses TRBV3-1 and TRBJ2-4; 9 bases match TRBD1. The better agreement between TRBJ2-7 and the DNA end casts doubt on the J call. Germline V lookup: CDR1 LGHDT, CDR2 YNNKEL (reference sequence). The CDR3 is 15 residues long. In DNA form, the CDR3 reads TGTGCCAGCAGCCAGGGACAGGGTTTCTCCTACGAGCAGTACTTC. Its protein is CASSQGQGFSYEQYF.